The 21 T cell receptor beta chains below all came from one sample that was sequenced in a study of T cells in Graves' hyperthyroidism and ophthalmopathy (dated by TCRdb to the late 2010s). The library came from multiplex PCR. The sequencing machine was an Illumina HiSeq 2000. Amplification of TCR beta CDR3 regions was carried out from RNA transcripts. The first round of RT-PCR for the TCR CDR3 was performed with the HTBI primer set and the Qiagen OneStep RT-PCR kit. In TCRdb, the public reads were trimmed at Q25 with fastp and aligned with MiXCR, with productive beta chains retained. Each record represents a unique CDR3 protein, reported with the most common genes and DNA among its rows. A total of hundreds of thousands of distinct CDR3 sequences appear in this sample, around 22% of them only once. In total, the top ten clones hold around 10% of the sample. Sequencing used blood. These receptor sequences come from a woman in her twenties or thirties with Graves' ophthalmopathy.

The gene calls are TRBV6-1 and TRBJ2-7; the match to TRBD1 covers 11 bases. Germline assignment: CDR1 MNHNS and CDR2 SASEGT. V gave up 1 base and J gave up 2 bases; unmatched junction bases: 4. The CDR3 is 16 amino acids. Here the CDR3 reads CASSEGAGQGAYEQYF. DNA for the CDR3: TGTGCCAGCAGTGAAGGCGCGGGACAGGGGGCCTACGAGCAGTACTTC.

This clonotype has ten or more counts. The chain joins TRBV7-2 to TRBJ2-2, with D maybe TRBD1 (5 bases). Germline V lookup: CDR1 SGHTA, CDR2 FQGNSA. Trimming pared 5 bases from V and 6 bases from J, leaving 10 bases between. CDR3 size: 13 residues. The CDR3 region has the DNA TGTGCCAGCAGCCCCAGGGTAGCCGGGGAGCTGTTTTTT. Its protein is CASSPRVAGELFF.

The DNA for the CDR3 is TGCGCCAGCAGCTCCCAGGACAGGGACGGCACCGGGGAGCTGTTTTTT. Its protein is CASSSQDRDGTGELFF. The V gene is TRBV5-1, the J gene TRBJ2-2, with 8 bases lining up with TRBD1. Germline V gene sequence: CDR1 SGHRS, CDR2 YFSETQ. The CDR3 length is 16 residues. V lost 3 bases, J lost 4 bases, and 8 bases stayed unmatched.

This clonotype has a count of ten or more. The chain has TRBV6-4 and TRBJ1-1; D not certain. The V gene's germline CDR1 is MRHNA and CDR2 SNTAGT. V lost 5 bases and J lost 0, with 19 bases in between. This CDR3 region has 17 residues. CDR3 bases: TGTGCCAGCAGTCCCCGTGAAGACATAATTGTGAACACTGAAGCTTTCTTT. Translating it yields CASSPREDIIVNTEAFF.

This clonotype was detected only a few times. An end of the junction differs from the germline gene, which may be a read error. The chain is built from TRBV4-2 and TRBJ2-5; 10 bases agree with TRBD1. The germline V gene encodes CDR1 LGHNA and CDR2 YNFKEQ. This CDR3 region has 16 residues. The CDR3: CASSQWTGGIQETKYF. As DNA, the CDR3 is TGTGCCAGCAGCCAATGGACAGGGGGTATCCAAGAGACCAAGTACTTC.

Regarding this clonotype: A much larger clonotype is one base distant, so this may be a read error. The chain recombines TRBV6-2 or TRBV6-3 with TRBJ2-2, with D tentatively TRBD1 or TRBD2 (5 bases each). Germline loops: CDR1 MNHEY, CDR2 SVGEGT. This CDR3 has 16 amino acids. CDR3 in amino acids: CASSPRASRDTGERFF. CDR3 DNA sequence: TGTGCCAGCAGCCCCAGGGCTAGCCGTGACACCGGGGAGCGGTTTTTT.

The chain is built from TRBV13 and TRBJ2-5, with TRBD1 identical over 7 bases. This CDR3 contains 16 residues. V lost 2 bases, J lost 0 bases, and 6 bases stayed unmatched. Germline-derived CDR1 and CDR2 are PRHDT and FYEKMQ (reference sequence). The CDR3 loop reads CASSLFLTGNQETQYF. For the CDR3, the DNA is TGTGCCAGCAGCTTATTTCTGACAGGGAACCAAGAGACCCAGTACTTC.

At least ten counts were recorded for this clonotype. The junction departs from the called germline gene at one end, perhaps through a read error. CDR3 DNA sequence: TGTGCCAGCAGGACCGACAGGGATAATTCACCCTTCCACTTT. Its translation is CASRTDRDNSPFHF. This chain joins TRBV6-1 and TRBJ1-6; 7 nucleotides line up with TRBD1. This CDR3 has 14 amino acids. From germline, CDR1 is MNHNS and CDR2 SASEGT.

This clonotype was detected only once. A junction end diverges from the germline sequence, so it may reflect a read error. This rearrangement joins TRBV28 to TRBJ1-1; D gene ambiguous. This CDR3 is built from 15 residues. Germline values: CDR1 MDHEN, CDR2 SYDVKM. CDR3 DNA sequence: TGTGCCAGCAGTTCCGCCGCCATACAGAACACTGATGCTTTCTTT. It translates to CASSSAAIQNTDAFF.

This clonotype showed up many times. The chain employs TRBV24-1 and TRBJ2-5; D is undetermined. CDR1 and CDR2 from the germline V gene are KGHDR and SFDVKD. The CDR3 length is 16 residues. Trimming removed 0 bases at V and 5 bases at J, with 15 bases between. Written as DNA, the CDR3 is TGTGCCACCAGTGATTTGGACATCGGGCTCGGGGAGACCCAGTACTTC. It yields the protein CATSDLDIGLGETQYF.

This clonotype was observed a few times. A much larger clone lies a single base off, so this may be a read error. Likely a read error: the CDR3 ends without its conserved phenylalanine or tryptophan. The chain uses TRBV30 and TRBJ2-7; tentatively, D is TRBD1 or TRBD2 (5 bases each). The CDR3 is 15 residues long. Germline V gene lookup returns CDR1 GTSNPN and CDR2 SVGIG (reference sequence). V lost 3 bases to trimming and J lost 3 bases, with 18 bases between them. The CDR3 loop reads CAWRNGRGMFYEQYL. The CDR3 bases are TGTGCCTGGAGGAACGGACGGGGCATGTTCTACGAGCAGTACCTC.

V usage is TRBV4-2 and J usage is TRBJ1-1; D remains unclear. This CDR3 contains 12 residues. Germline assignment: CDR1 LGHNA and CDR2 YNFKEQ. Trimming removed 4 bases from V and 4 bases from J, with 7 bases in between. CDR3 nucleotides: TGTGCCAGCAGCCGAGCCGGCACTGAAGCTTTCTTT. It yields the protein CASSRAGTEAFF.

Comment on this clonotype: A much larger clonotype is one base distant, so this may be a read error. The chain joins TRBV5-1 to TRBJ2-7, with 7 bases lining up with TRBD1. The CDR3 totals 15 residues. Germline assignment: CDR1 SGHRS and CDR2 YFSETQ. CDR3: CASSLTLQGPYEQCF. The CDR3 DNA sequence: TGCGCCAGCAGCCTGACCCTACAGGGGCCCTACGAGCAGTGCTTC.

The V call is TRBV5-1, the J call TRBJ2-7; a possible D gene is TRBD2 (6 bases). Per the germline V gene, CDR1 is SGHRS and CDR2 is YFSETQ. CDR3 length: 15 residues. Trimming pared 2 bases from V and 0 bases from J, leaving 12 bases between. The CDR3 spells CASSFAGTFSYEQYF. CDR3 sequence (DNA): TGCGCCAGCAGCTTCGCGGGGACCTTCTCCTACGAGCAGTACTTC.

This clonotype was seen repeatedly, ten times or more. The chain employs TRBV10-3 and TRBJ1-2; TRBD1 might be the D (5 bases). Germline lookup yields CDR1 ENHRY and CDR2 SYGVKD. CDR3 size: 15 residues. Trimming removed 8 bases at V and 0 bases at J, with 16 bases between. The CDR3 sequence: CAIHRPTLSNYGYTF. The CDR3 DNA reads as TGTGCCATCCACAGGCCAACCCTTTCTAACTATGGCTACACCTTC.

The chain employs TRBV12-3 or TRBV12-4 and TRBJ2-3; D might be TRBD1 or TRBD2, each matching 5 bases. The CDR3 loop spans 15 amino acids. Trimming took off 6 bases at V and 2 bases at J, with 15 bases between the two ends. In DNA form, the CDR3 reads TGTGCCAGCAGGACCGGGACCGACTTCACAGATACGCAGTATTTT. It is translated as CASRTGTDFTDTQYF.

This sequence joins TRBV5-1 and TRBJ1-2; the D is unclear. CDR3 size: 15 residues. The V end lost 0 bases, the J end lost 1 base, and 10 bases lay between the germline ends. Germline CDR1 reads SGHRS; CDR2 reads YFSETQ. CDR3 loop: CASSLDSTINYGYTF. Here the CDR3 DNA reads TGCGCCAGCAGCTTGGATAGTACGATTAACTATGGCTACACCTTC.

This clonotype showed up many times. The chain uses TRBV7-6 and TRBJ2-5; weak D call: TRBD1 (6 bases). The V end was cut by 3 bases, the J end by 4 bases, with 9 bases between. The length of the CDR3 is 13 residues. Germline CDR1 is SGHVS and CDR2 is FNYEAQ. Written as DNA, the CDR3 is TGTGCCAGCAGCTTGGGCAGGGGAGAGACCCAGTACTTC. It yields the protein CASSLGRGETQYF.

As concerns this clonotype: With a much larger clone just one base away, this may be a read error. The chain's CDR3 is CASIPVIWQGNPYEQYF. CDR3 coding DNA: TGTGCCAGTATTCCCGTCATATGGCAGGGGAACCCCTACGAGCAGTACTTC. The chain has TRBV19 and TRBJ2-7; tentative D call: TRBD1 (6 bases). Per the germline V gene, CDR1 is LNHDA and CDR2 is SQIVND (reference sequence). This CDR3 comprises 17 residues. V was clipped by 7 bases and J by 2 bases, with 24 bases between them. Using reference TRBV19 and TRBJ2-7 for the parts outside the CDR3, the full variable domain is DGGITQSPKYLFRKEGQNVTLSCEQNLNHDAMYWYRQDPGQGLRLIYYSQIVNDFQKGDIAEGYSVSREKKESFPLTVTSAQKNPTAFYLCASIPVIWQGNPYEQYFGPGTRLTVT.

J is TRBJ2-7 and V is TRBV6-2 or TRBV6-3; 10 bases are shared with TRBD1. This CDR3 is 17 amino acids long. Germline lookup yields CDR1 MNHEY and CDR2 SVGEGT. Germline trimming cut 6 bases from V and 2 bases from J; bases unmatched to any gene: 13. CDR3 DNA: TGTGCCAGCAGAGATGCCCCGGGACAGGGGCTAACCTACGAGCAGTACTTC. The encoded protein is CASRDAPGQGLTYEQYF.

This clonotype was counted at least ten times. This sequence joins TRBV5-1 and TRBJ2-7; TRBD1 agrees at 9 bases. CDR3 length equals 16 residues. V was pared by 0 bases and J by 5 bases, with 9 bases of the junction left unmatched. Per the germline V gene, CDR1 is SGHRS and CDR2 is YFSETQ. The CDR3 loop reads CASSLAGTGRIDEQYF. The CDR3 coding sequence is TGCGCCAGCAGCTTGGCCGGGACAGGGAGAATAGACGAGCAGTACTTC.